The 3 T cell receptor beta chains listed next were all sequenced from one sample in a study of T cell responses to AZD1222 COVID-19 vaccine (TCRdb year 2021). Preparation of the library involved the immunoSEQ multiplex PCR assay. TCRdb provides this immuneACCESS table in a form limited to in-frame rearrangements. Some clones are lacking; in checked studies, under half of them reflect an unresolved V gene, and why the rest are absent is not known. Recorded for this sample are some 120,000 clones; approximately 80% of them occurred a single time. The top ten hold approximately 26% of the sample. Explained via the paper, the time point label denotes: about 28 days (+/-7) after the second vaccine dose. The sample here was peripheral blood, taken 28 days after the second AZD1222 dose. The receptors shown here come from an adult who received the AZD1222 COVID-19 vaccine.

The V and J genes are TRBV4-1 and TRBJ1-5; weak D call: TRBD1 (6 bases). With 0 bases removed from V and 4 bases from J, the gap between germline ends came to 13 bases. The CDR3 is 16 amino acids. The V gene's germline CDR1 is MGHRA and CDR2 YSYEKL. CDR3 loop: CASSQESTGENQPQHF. CDR3 nucleotide sequence: TGCGCCAGCAGCCAAGAGTCGACAGGCGAGAATCAGCCCCAGCATTTT.

This CDR3 reads CASRRHLIGLQETQYF. The CDR3 nucleotides read TGTGCCAGCAGGAGACACCTAATAGGGTTACAAGAGACCCAGTACTTC. The chain has TRBV7-2 and TRBJ2-5, with unresolved D. Deletions cut 6 bases from V and 2 bases from J, with 19 bases between. Germline values: CDR1 SGHTA, CDR2 FQGNSA. The CDR3 has 16 residues.

This chain joins TRBV29-1 and TRBJ2-7, with 9 positions matching TRBD1. Germline V gives CDR1 SQVTM, CDR2 ANQGSEA. The CDR3 length is 13 residues. V shed 7 bases and J 6 bases; nucleotides not matched to a gene: 10. The CDR3: CSALGGQGPEQYF. The CDR3 bases are TGCAGCGCCCTAGGGGGACAGGGACCCGAGCAGTACTTC.